What follows are 25 T cell receptor beta chains derived from one specimen sequenced in a study of monozygotic twins with inflammatory bowel disease. TCRdb reanalyzed the 5' RACE reads and collapses them to one entry per CDR3 protein, without DNA. The sample table includes approximately 400,000 distinct CDR3 sequences. Sequencing was done on a sample of blood. The receptors derive from a human donor with ulcerative colitis or Crohn's disease, or a healthy co-twin of an affected twin (not recorded which).

The chain couples TRBV7-9 to TRBJ2-7; TCRdb calls TRBD1, which cannot be checked without DNA. The germline CDR1 and CDR2 sequences are SEHNR and FQNEAQ (reference sequence). This CDR3 contains 15 residues. CDR3 amino acids: CASSSSDRPPYEQYF.

The chain employs TRBV27 and TRBJ1-5; TCRdb's D call of TRBD1 is untestable without DNA. The germline V gene has CDR1 MNHEY and CDR2 SMNVEV (reference sequence). The length of the CDR3 is 14 residues. The CDR3 here is CASSFPGSNQPQHF.

CDR3 sequence reads: CASNKRGPLKEQYF. The rearrangement joins TRBV12-3 or TRBV12-4 to TRBJ2-7; TCRdb calls TRBD2, which cannot be checked without DNA. This CDR3 region has 14 residues.

This chain uses TRBV7-2 with TRBJ1-6. Germline CDR1 and CDR2: SGHTA and FQGNSA. This CDR3 region has 13 residues. The CDR3 reads CASSSLLESPLHF.

The gene calls are TRBV5-1 and TRBJ2-3; TCRdb outputs TRBD1, but without DNA this stays unchecked. Germline V CDR1 and CDR2: SGHRS, YFSETQ. The CDR3 is 16 residues long. The CDR3: CASSFRDRVGTDTQYF.

J is TRBJ2-2 and V is TRBV10-3. The V gene's germline CDR1 is ENHRY and CDR2 SYGVKD. CDR3 length: 15 amino acids. The CDR3: CAIRKGPRPEGELFF.

The V call is TRBV20-1, the J call TRBJ2-1; TCRdb's D gene call, TRBD2, goes unchecked for lack of DNA. CDR1 and CDR2 (germline): DFQATT, SNEGSKA (reference sequence). The CDR3 has 15 amino acids. This CDR3 reads CSATDLAGSYNEQFF.

The V and J genes are TRBV5-1 and TRBJ2-5; TCRdb's D call, TRBD1, is unchecked because there is no DNA. The germline V gene has CDR1 SGHRS and CDR2 YFSETQ. The CDR3 has 14 amino acids. This CDR3 is CASRPGQGKETQYF.

The chain has TRBV6-1 and TRBJ1-2. CDR1 and CDR2 (germline): MNHNS, SASEGT. The CDR3 sequence is 14 residues long. This CDR3 is CASSELSGPYGYTF.

V and J are TRBV7-2 and TRBJ2-7; absent DNA, TCRdb's TRBD1 call cannot be checked. The CDR3 covers 14 residues. Germline V CDR1 and CDR2: SGHTA, FQGNSA. The chain's CDR3 is CASSPRTGEVEQYF.

The genes are TRBV5-1 and TRBJ2-1; without DNA, the TCRdb call of TRBD1 cannot be checked. Germline V gene data show CDR1 as SGHRS and CDR2 as YFSETQ. The CDR3 is 16 residues long. The CDR3 region is CASSHPSSTSYNEQFF.

The chain employs TRBV29-1 and TRBJ2-7; the TCRdb call, TRBD2, lacks DNA for checking. CDR3 length: 12 residues. The germline V gene encodes CDR1 SQVTM and CDR2 ANQGSEA. The CDR3 loop reads CSTRLAGYEQYF.

V gene TRBV4-1 combines with J gene TRBJ1-5. The CDR3 has 18 amino acids. Germline V lookup: CDR1 MGHRA, CDR2 YSYEKL. The CDR3 protein is CASSQVEGTSYSNQPQHF.

The genes are TRBV7-2 and TRBJ2-2; TCRdb's assignment of TRBD2 cannot be checked, as there is no DNA. This CDR3 contains 15 residues. Germline V CDR1 and CDR2: SGHTA, FQGNSA. The CDR3 region is CASSLEGGHAGELFF.

J is TRBJ1-1 and V is TRBV20-1; the D gene TCRdb calls, TRBD1, cannot be checked with no DNA. Germline V gene lookup returns CDR1 DFQATT and CDR2 SNEGSKA (reference sequence). The CDR3 is 14 amino acids. The CDR3 spells CSARRTQGNTEAFF.

J is TRBJ2-1 and V is TRBV7-2; TCRdb's D call of TRBD2 is untestable without DNA. CDR1 and CDR2 (germline): SGHTA, FQGNSA. The CDR3 contains 15 residues. The CDR3 loop reads CASSLVSGGGVEQFF.

J is TRBJ1-4 and V is TRBV11-2; TCRdb indicates TRBD1, and absent DNA this call remains unverified. The CDR3 totals 15 residues. CDR1 and CDR2 (germline): SGHAT, FQNNGV. The CDR3 sequence is CASSPTGYPNEKLFF.

CDR3 sequence: CASSLDGRVEYNEQFF. The V gene is TRBV5-5, the J gene TRBJ2-1; TCRdb selects TRBD2, and the lack of DNA leaves this call unchecked. The CDR3 has 16 amino acids. Germline CDR1 and CDR2: SGHKS and YYEKEE (reference sequence).

The J gene is TRBJ1-1, the V gene TRBV7-9; TCRdb gives TRBD1 as the D gene, but with no DNA this cannot be confirmed. The germline gives CDR1 SEHNR, CDR2 FQNEAQ (reference sequence). This CDR3 spans 15 amino acids. The CDR3 protein is CASSPDPGARTEAFF.

The rearrangement joins TRBV3-1 to TRBJ2-1; the D gene TCRdb calls, TRBD1, cannot be checked with no DNA. CDR1 and CDR2 from the germline V gene are LGHDT and YNNKEL (reference sequence). CDR3 length equals 15 residues. CDR3 residues: CASSPTGTAYNEQFF.

The chain links TRBV24-1 to TRBJ2-3; without DNA, the TCRdb call of TRBD1 cannot be checked. The CDR3 covers 15 residues. CDR1 and CDR2 (germline): KGHDR, SFDVKD. The CDR3 sequence is CATRPTKGATDTQYF.

The chain couples TRBV6-1 to TRBJ2-1; TCRdb outputs TRBD1, but without DNA this stays unchecked. The germline gives CDR1 MNHNS, CDR2 SASEGT. The CDR3 length is 15 residues. CDR3: CASPLRGSLDNEQFF.

The J gene is TRBJ1-5, the V gene TRBV20-1; TCRdb's D call, TRBD1, is unchecked because there is no DNA. The CDR3 length is 13 residues. Germline V gene data show CDR1 as DFQATT and CDR2 as SNEGSKA (reference sequence). This CDR3 is CSATTGSNQPQHF.

The chain uses TRBV20-1 and TRBJ1-5; TCRdb reports TRBD1, a call that lacks DNA to check it against. Germline V gives CDR1 DFQATT, CDR2 SNEGSKA (reference sequence). This CDR3 has 14 residues. The CDR3 sequence: CSATTGASNQPQHF.

The chain is built from TRBV9 and TRBJ1-4; the D call from TCRdb, TRBD1, cannot be confirmed without DNA. The CDR3 runs 15 residues. Germline V gives CDR1 SGDLS, CDR2 YYNGEE. The CDR3 sequence is CASSPPGGGGEKLFF.